One TCR beta chain is described in this entry. Method: immunoSEQ multiplex PCR; TCRdb's copy keeps in-frame clones and lacks some. The repertoire includes about 40,000 clones, about 94% of them detected once, and 1.7% sits in the top ten. Germline lookup yields CDR1 MNHEY and CDR2 SMNVEV (reference sequence). V trimming: 3 bases; J trimming: 9 bases; junction bases outside the gene matches: 1. The CDR3 loop spans 14 amino acids. The sample is drawn from a study of T cell changes during pregnancy in multiple sclerosis. The chain couples TRBV27 to TRBJ2-5, with 16 bases fitting TRBD2. The source of this sequence is a female donor with multiple sclerosis, enrolled in a pregnancy study. Sequenced here: peripheral blood, sampled in the third trimester of pregnancy. CDR3 residues: CASSLGLAGGSQYF. The DNA of the CDR3 is TGTGCCAGCAGTTTGGGACTAGCGGGGGGGTCCCAGTACTTC.